This entry describes one T cell receptor (beta chain). The antigen is unknown. Frozen PBMC stocks contributed approximately 2.1 micrograms of genomic DNA to the TCR beta libraries. These data belong to a study of cytotoxic CD8 clonotypes in ibrutinib-treated CLL. Findings and caveats of the study: An increase in clonality occurred at ibrutinib response, followed by a return toward baseline at progression. Sustained-remission and progressing patients were not sampled at matched times. Baseline clonality, above age-matched healthy donor levels, tracked circulating CD8+ T-cell counts.

TCRdb's table, derived via immunoSEQ multiplex PCR, lists solely in-frame clones and lacks some. The repertoire holds fewer than 400,000 clones, with 67% as singletons. Germline V CDR1 and CDR2: SGHVS, FQNEAQ. CDR3 length: 13 residues. V trimming: 4 bases; J trimming: 11 bases; junction bases outside the gene matches: 7. This chain uses TRBV7-8 with TRBJ1-4; TRBD1 matches 7 bases. Sample: PBMCs, taken after 36 months of ibrutinib treatment. The TCR originated in a human donor with chronic lymphocytic leukemia. In DNA form, the CDR3 reads TGTGCCAGCAGCTCAAGACAGGGAGGGAAACTGTTTTTT. It is translated as CASSSRQGGKLFF.